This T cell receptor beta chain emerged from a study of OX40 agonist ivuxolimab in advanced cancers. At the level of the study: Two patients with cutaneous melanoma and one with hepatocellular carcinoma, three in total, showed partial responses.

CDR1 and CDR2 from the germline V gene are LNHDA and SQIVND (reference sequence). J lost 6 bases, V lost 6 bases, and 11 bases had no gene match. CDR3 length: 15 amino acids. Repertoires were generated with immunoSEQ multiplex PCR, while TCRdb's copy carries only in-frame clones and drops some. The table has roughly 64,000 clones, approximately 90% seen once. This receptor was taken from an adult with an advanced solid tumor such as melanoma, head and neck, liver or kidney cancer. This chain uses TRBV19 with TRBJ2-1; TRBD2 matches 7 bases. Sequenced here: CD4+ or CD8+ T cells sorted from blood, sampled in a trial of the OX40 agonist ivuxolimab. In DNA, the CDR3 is TGTGCCAGTAGCCCGGGGGGAAGGCCCTCCAATGAGCAGTTCTTC. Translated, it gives CASSPGGRPSNEQFF.